This TCR beta chain appears in the sequencing data of a study of patients and donors after allogeneic stem cell transplantation. From the RT-PCR reads, TCRdb called clonotypes with MiXCR, one entry per CDR3 protein. The sample lists 920,000 or so distinct CDR3 sequences, more than 15% occurring once. CDR1 and CDR2 (germline): SNHLY, FYNNEI. The CDR3 contains 14 residues. This TCR came from a human donor who was either an allogeneic HSCT recipient or a stem cell or donor lymphocyte infusion donor (not recorded which). It is not recorded whose cells these are; they may come from a transplant donor. Sequenced sample: blood, either unsorted or a sorted T cell fraction (not recorded which). This chain joins TRBV2 and TRBJ1-1; TRBD1 aligns across 8 bases. The CDR3 reads CIPGGQGARTEAFF. As DNA, the CDR3 is TGTATACCAGGAGGGCAGGGGGCGCGGACTGAAGCTTTCTTT.